This T cell receptor beta chain was documented in a study of T cell changes during pregnancy in multiple sclerosis (dated by TCRdb to between 2019 and 2020). Background on the whole study: The study examined how the T cell repertoire changed over the course of pregnancy in women with multiple sclerosis.

Library generation was performed with the immunoSEQ multiplex PCR assay. The table comes from immuneACCESS by way of TCRdb, which keeps in-frame sequences with V and J called. Part of the clones is missing from these tables; in studies checked, under half for an unresolved V gene and the rest for unknown reasons. In this sample the table shows around 64,000 clones, over 85% of which occur a single time. Clones ranked in the top ten supply about 2.5% of the sample. Note on this clone: Its antigen is unknown. No base quality information exists; no much larger clone differs at one position.

Cut back by 6 bases and 0 bases, the V and J ends lie 9 bases apart. The germline V gene yields MDHEN for CDR1 and SYDVKM for CDR2. The CDR3 runs 13 amino acids, cysteine and phenylalanine included. The only DNA kept is the CDR3, 39 bases in frame from the first base. This receptor was identified in a female donor with multiple sclerosis, enrolled in a pregnancy study. The source was CD8+ T cells from peripheral blood mononuclear cells, collected in the third trimester of pregnancy. The chain couples TRBV28 to TRBJ2-7, and TRBD1 may be the D gene, going by 6 matching bases. The CDR3 amino acid sequence is: CASRDSISYEQYF. The sequenced DNA is TGTGCCAGCAGGGACAGTATCTCCTACGAGCAGTACTTC. The full variable domain, completed from the reference TRBV28 and TRBJ2-7 proteins outside the CDR3, reads DVKVTQSSRYLVKRTGEKVFLECVQDMDHENMFWYRQDPGLGLRLIYFSYDVKMKEKGDIPEGYSVSREKKERFSLILESASTNQTSMYLCASRDSISYEQYFGPGTRLTVT.